This T cell receptor beta chain was obtained from a study of blood T cell repertoires in COVID-19. Sequenced by immunoSEQ multiplex PCR; TCRdb stores in-frame clones only, minus some. This sample has tens of thousands of clones; roughly 90% occur once, and the top ten carry approximately 10%. CDR1 MDHEN and CDR2 SYDVKM come from the germline V gene. Germline trimming cut 6 bases from V and 3 bases from J; bases unmatched to any gene: 10. The CDR3 extends over 15 amino acids. The receptor was isolated from a human donor in a cohort sampled during active COVID-19. The V and J genes are TRBV28 and TRBJ1-2; 7 positions match TRBD1. The sequenced sample was peripheral blood. CDR3 sequence reads: CASRQEPGQHYGYTF. The DNA of the CDR3 is TGTGCCAGCAGGCAAGAACCGGGACAGCACTATGGCTACACCTTC.